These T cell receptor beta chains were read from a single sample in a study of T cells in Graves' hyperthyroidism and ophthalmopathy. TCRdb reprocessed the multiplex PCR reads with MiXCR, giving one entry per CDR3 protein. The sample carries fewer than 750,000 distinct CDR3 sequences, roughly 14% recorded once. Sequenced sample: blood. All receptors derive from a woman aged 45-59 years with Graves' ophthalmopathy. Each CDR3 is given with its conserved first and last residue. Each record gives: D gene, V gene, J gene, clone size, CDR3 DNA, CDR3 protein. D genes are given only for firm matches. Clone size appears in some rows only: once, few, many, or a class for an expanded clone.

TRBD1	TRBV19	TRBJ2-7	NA	TGTGCCAGCGTCGACAGGGTCTACGAGCAGTACTTC	CASVDRVYEQYF
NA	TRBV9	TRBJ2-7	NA	TGTGCCAGCAGCGTAGTCGGCAACTCCTACGAGCAGTACTTC	CASSVVGNSYEQYF
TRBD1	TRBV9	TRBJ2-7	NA	TGTGCCAGCAGCCCCAGTTCCCGGGACAGGGTCGAAGAGCAGTACTTC	CASSPSSRDRVEEQYF
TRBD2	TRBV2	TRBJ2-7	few	TGTGCCAGCGGTAGGACTAGTCGCGACGAGCAGTACTTC	CASGRTSRDEQYF
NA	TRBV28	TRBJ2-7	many	TGTGCCAGCAGTTTAGTGGCAGTCGGCCCTGCCTACGAGCAGTACTTC	CASSLVAVGPAYEQYF
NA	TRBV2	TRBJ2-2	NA	NA	CASSEAKGVRGNIQYFGAGELFF
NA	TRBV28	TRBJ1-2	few	TGTGCCAGCAGTCGGGGGACGGACTATGGCTACACCTTC	CASSRGTDYGYTF
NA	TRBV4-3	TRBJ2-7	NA	TGCGCCAGCAGCCAAACAGGACTGGCCTACGAGCAGTACTTC	CASSQTGLAYEQYF
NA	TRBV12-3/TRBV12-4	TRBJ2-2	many	TGTGCCAGCAGTTTTGGGGGACATAACACCGGGGAGCTGTTTTTT	CASSFGGHNTGELFF
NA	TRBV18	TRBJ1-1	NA	TGTGCCAGCCCACACAGCTTGAACACTGAAGCTTTCTTT	CASPHSLNTEAFF
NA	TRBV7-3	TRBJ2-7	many	TGTGCCAGCAGCTTGGCACGGGGACAACCCTACGAGCAGTACTTC	CASSLARGQPYEQYF
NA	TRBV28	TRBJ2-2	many	TGTGCCAGCAGCCTGTTTGCCGGGGAGCTGTTTTTT	CASSLFAGELFF
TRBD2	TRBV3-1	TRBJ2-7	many	TGTGCCAGCAGCTCAATAGGACTAGCGGGCTACGAGCAGTACTTC	CASSSIGLAGYEQYF
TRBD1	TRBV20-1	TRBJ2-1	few	TGCAGTGCTAAACAGGGGGCGAATGAGCAGTTCTTC	CSAKQGANEQFF
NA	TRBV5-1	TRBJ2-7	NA	TGCGCCAGCAGCTTGAGTGCAGGCGGGGAGCTGTACTTC	CASSLSAGGELYF
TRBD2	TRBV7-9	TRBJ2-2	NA	TGTGCCAGCAGCTCACTAGCGGGAGGGGACACCGGGGAGCTGTTTTTT	CASSSLAGGDTGELFF
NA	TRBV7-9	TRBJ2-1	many	TGTGCCAGCAGCGCATCGGGTTTTACGCCCACCACCTCCTACAATGAGCAGTTCTTC	CASSASGFTPTTSYNEQFF
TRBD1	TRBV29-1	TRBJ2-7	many	TGCAGCGTTGCACAGGGGACCTACGAGCAGTACTTC	CSVAQGTYEQYF